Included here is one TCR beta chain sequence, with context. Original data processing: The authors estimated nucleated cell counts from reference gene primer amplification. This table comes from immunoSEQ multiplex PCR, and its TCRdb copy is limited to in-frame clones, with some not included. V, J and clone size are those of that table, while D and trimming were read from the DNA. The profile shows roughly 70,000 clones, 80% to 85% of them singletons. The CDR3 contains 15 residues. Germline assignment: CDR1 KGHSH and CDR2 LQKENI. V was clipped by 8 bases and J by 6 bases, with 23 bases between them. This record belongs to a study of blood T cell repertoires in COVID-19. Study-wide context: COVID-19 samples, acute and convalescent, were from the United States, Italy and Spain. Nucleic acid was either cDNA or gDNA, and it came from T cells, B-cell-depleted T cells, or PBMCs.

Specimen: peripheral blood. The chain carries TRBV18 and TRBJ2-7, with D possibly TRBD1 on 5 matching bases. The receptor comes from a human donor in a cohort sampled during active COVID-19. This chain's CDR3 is CASQGMGAERSEQYF. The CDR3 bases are TGTGCCAGCCAGGGCATGGGCGCGGAGAGGAGCGAGCAGTACTTC.